This T cell receptor (beta chain) was captured by sequencing in a study of human T cells and chemical hapten exposure. This clonotype appeared many times. Stated time point: patch test 1, 2 weeks after DPC sensitization. Stated treatment: therapeutic diphenylcyclopropenone sensitization with weekly scalp DPC. V lost 2 bases to trimming and J lost 2 bases; unmatched junction nucleotides: 1. CDR3 size: 15 residues. TCRdb re-derived calls from the RACE reads in MiXCR, one entry per CDR3 protein. Here the sample spans more than 100,000 distinct CDR3 sequences, roughly 13% being singletons. The chain is built from TRBV12-3 or TRBV12-4 and TRBJ1-5, with 9 bases fitting TRBD1. Sequencing was performed on whole blood, taken in connection with sensitization to the hapten diphenylcyclopropenone (DPC). The TCR sequence derives from a man aged 18-30 years with alopecia areata. Some clones in this sample may be carry-over from other donors' samples. CDR3 DNA: TGTGCCAGCAGTTTAACAGGGGGCGGCAATCAGCCCCAGCATTTT. It translates to CASSLTGGGNQPQHF.